This section outlines one T cell receptor (beta chain) sequence together with its context. V dropped 3 bases and J dropped 7 bases, with 10 bases sitting between them. The germline CDR1 and CDR2 sequences are MDHEN and SYDVKM. The CDR3 has 13 amino acids. These data originate in a study of cytomegalovirus exposure and HLA in healthy donors. Whole-study context: Within the Caucasian-associated ancestry cluster were 65% to 85% of the 398 genotyped donors.

Researchers ran the PCR with 60 Vbeta and 13 Jbeta primers. The protocol was immunoSEQ multiplex PCR, while the TCRdb copy is restricted to in-frame clones and leaves out a portion. The top ten hold around 1.2% of the sample, which has approximately 100,000 clones, approximately 80% seen once. Sequenced material: PBMCs. The clonotype was recovered from a woman under 30 in good health and CMV-seronegative. J is TRBJ2-1 and V is TRBV28, with D tentatively TRBD2 (6 bases). The CDR3 is CASSFRGENEQFF. DNA for the CDR3: TGTGCCAGCAGTTTCCGCGGGGAGAATGAGCAGTTCTTC.